The 32 T cell receptor beta chains in this list originate from one sample, sequenced in a study of CD8 T cells in Susac syndrome. An input of roughly 0.45 to 1 ug of RNA was subjected to reverse transcription using random hexamers. TCRdb re-derived calls from the immunoSEQ multiplex PCR reads in MiXCR, one entry per CDR3 protein. The sample consists of about 150,000 distinct CDR3 sequences, about 95% of them appearing once. The sample consisted of CD4+ T cells from PBMCs. All receptors derive from a human donor with Susac syndrome.

The chain employs TRBV29-1 and TRBJ1-2, with 8 bases fitting TRBD1. The length of the CDR3 is 12 residues. The germline V gene has CDR1 SQVTM and CDR2 ANQGSEA. V was clipped by 7 bases and J by 6 bases; unmatched bases: 7. The CDR3 sequence: CSAGQGLNGYTF. The CDR3 coding sequence is TGCAGCGCCGGACAGGGCCTCAATGGCTACACCTTC.

A single count supports this clonotype. This rearrangement joins TRBV20-1 to TRBJ2-5; 9 positions match TRBD1. Losses at the gene ends were 5 bases for V and 2 bases for J; bases not matched to a gene: 3. Per the germline V gene, CDR1 is DFQATT and CDR2 is SNEGSKA (reference sequence). The CDR3 is 13 amino acids. The CDR3, as DNA: TGCAGTGCTGCGGGACAGGGACAAGAGACCCAGTACTTC. It yields the protein CSAAGQGQETQYF.

This chain links TRBV24-1 with TRBJ1-6; a weak D match, TRBD1 (5 bases). This CDR3 contains 16 residues. V lost 7 bases and J 7 bases, leaving 19 bases between the germline ends. The V gene's germline CDR1 is KGHDR and CDR2 SFDVKD. DNA of the CDR3: TGTGCCACCAGCCCGCCCCCGTCAGGGAGAAATTCACCCCTCCACTTT. Residues: CATSPPPSGRNSPLHF.

The rearrangement links TRBV9 to TRBJ2-5; D is unclear. There are 15 residues in the CDR3. CDR1 and CDR2 from the germline V gene are SGDLS and YYNGEE. V lost 2 bases and J lost 5, with 16 bases in between. The DNA for the CDR3 is TGTGCCAGCAGCGTGCGCCCGGCCAGCGTGGAGACCCAGTACTTC. The encoded protein is CASSVRPASVETQYF.

The chain employs TRBV27 and TRBJ2-5, with no clear D. V was pared by 4 bases and J by 7 bases, with 13 bases between. The CDR3 has 13 residues. The germline V gene has CDR1 MNHEY and CDR2 SMNVEV (reference sequence). The CDR3, as DNA: TGTGCCAGCAGTTCCGCAATGAGAGGGACCCAGTACTTC. Protein: CASSSAMRGTQYF.

The V call is TRBV5-1, the J call TRBJ1-2, with 7 nucleotides matching TRBD1. J lost 7 bases, V lost 4 bases, and 7 bases had no gene match. Per the germline V gene, CDR1 is SGHRS and CDR2 is YFSETQ. CDR3 length equals 13 residues. The DNA for the CDR3 is TGCGCCAGCAGCCTAGGGACAGTCGGTGGCTACACCTTC. Translated, it gives CASSLGTVGGYTF.

The chain has TRBV20-1 and TRBJ2-7; TRBD2 might be the D (5 bases). The CDR3 covers 12 residues. CDR1 and CDR2 from the germline V gene are DFQATT and SNEGSKA (reference sequence). Trimming took 7 bases from V and 2 from J, leaving 12 bases between them. This CDR3 reads CSVRGPTYEQYF. The CDR3, as DNA: TGCAGTGTCCGGGGTCCGACCTACGAGCAGTACTTC.

The V and J genes are TRBV10-2 and TRBJ2-2; D is unresolved. Germline assignment: CDR1 WSHSY and CDR2 SAAADI. There are 12 residues in the CDR3. Trimming pared 10 bases from V and 6 bases from J, leaving 12 bases between. The CDR3 is CATALMAGELFF. CDR3 nucleotide sequence: TGCGCCACTGCACTTATGGCCGGGGAGCTGTTTTTT.

J is TRBJ1-2 and V is TRBV29-1; D possibly corresponds to TRBD1 (5 bases). The V end was cut by 7 bases, the J end by 9 bases, with 18 bases between. The CDR3 extends over 12 amino acids. CDR1 and CDR2 from the germline V gene are SQVTM and ANQGSEA. The CDR3 is CSGGDRGGSYTF. The CDR3 bases are TGCAGCGGTGGGGACCGGGGAGGTAGCTACACCTTC.

The chain uses TRBV29-1 and TRBJ2-1; perhaps TRBD1 as D (5 bases). This CDR3 region has 13 residues. Germline lookup yields CDR1 SQVTM and CDR2 ANQGSEA. V was cut by 3 bases and J by 2 bases, with 8 bases left in between. The CDR3 region is CSVDPDTYNEQFF. The CDR3 nucleotides read TGCAGCGTTGATCCGGACACCTACAATGAGCAGTTCTTC.

The V call is TRBV7-2, the J call TRBJ2-7; D not certain. Trimming took off 4 bases at V and 6 bases at J, with 7 bases between the two ends. The CDR3 is made up of 11 amino acids. CDR1 is SGHTA, CDR2 FQGNSA, per germline. CDR3 coding DNA: TGTGCCAGCAGCTCGACGCGCGAGCAGTACTTC. This encodes CASSSTREQYF.

This chain links TRBV5-4 with TRBJ2-3, with D possibly matching TRBD2 (5 bases). Germline V gene lookup returns CDR1 SGHNT and CDR2 YYREEE (reference sequence). This CDR3 is built from 14 residues. V was clipped by 4 bases and J by 4 bases, with 13 bases between them. Written as DNA, the CDR3 is TGTGCCAGCAGCCCTCGGCTAGCTGCAGATACGCAGTATTTT. Amino acids: CASSPRLAADTQYF.

The V gene is TRBV25-1, the J gene TRBJ2-2, with 7 bases identical to TRBD1. Germline loops: CDR1 MGHDK, CDR2 SYGVNS. The junction had 5 bases not matched to a gene; V was cut back by 1 base and J by 6 bases. This CDR3 contains 15 residues. The CDR3 DNA is TGTGCCAGCAGTGAATCCACAGGGGTAGCCGGGGAGCTGTTTTTT. This encodes CASSESTGVAGELFF.

The chain links TRBV20-1 to TRBJ2-1, with 9 bases aligning to TRBD1. The junction had 5 bases not matched to a gene; V was cut back by 0 bases and J by 8 bases. The CDR3 totals 14 residues. Per germline, CDR1 DFQATT and CDR2 SNEGSKA (reference sequence). Here the CDR3 DNA reads TGCAGTGCTAGAGACAGGACAGGGGTTTATGAGCAGTTCTTC. It specifies CSARDRTGVYEQFF.

The chain is built from TRBV20-1 and TRBJ2-3; D is undetermined. The CDR3 contains 13 residues. V dropped 1 base and J dropped 3 bases, with 8 bases sitting between them. Germline CDR1 and CDR2: DFQATT and SNEGSKA (reference sequence). The CDR3 region is CSARAPSTDTQYF. CDR3 in DNA: TGCAGTGCTAGAGCCCCTTCTACAGATACGCAGTATTTT.

V is TRBV29-1 and J is TRBJ1-4; D remains ambiguous. V gave up 4 bases and J gave up 7 bases, with 7 bases separating them. CDR3 length equals 11 residues. The V gene's germline CDR1 is SQVTM and CDR2 ANQGSEA. The CDR3 region has the DNA TGCAGCGTTGGCAACTTTGAAAAACTGTTTTTT. Amino acids: CSVGNFEKLFF.

In this sample, this clonotype turned up once. This chain links TRBV24-1 with TRBJ2-3; weak D call: TRBD1 (6 bases). Trimming cost V 4 bases and J 2 bases, with 12 bases left between them. The CDR3 contains 15 residues. The germline gives CDR1 KGHDR, CDR2 SFDVKD. The CDR3 sequence: CATSDRTAYTDTQYF. CDR3 DNA sequence: TGTGCCACCAGTGACCGGACAGCCTACACAGATACGCAGTATTTT.

CDR3 region: CAIRDPGQFPNYGYTF. CDR3 DNA: TGTGCCATCAGGGATCCGGGACAGTTCCCTAACTATGGCTACACCTTC. V usage is TRBV10-3 and J usage is TRBJ1-2, with 7 bases fitting TRBD1. CDR1 and CDR2 from the germline V gene are ENHRY and SYGVKD. The CDR3 has 16 amino acids. V was pared by 6 bases and J by 0 bases, with 10 bases of the junction left unmatched.

The V and J genes are TRBV9 and TRBJ1-5, with 8 bases that match TRBD1. The CDR3 is 14 residues long. Germline CDR1 and CDR2: SGDLS and YYNGEE. J gave up 3 bases and V 5 bases, and 4 bases lay outside the gene matches. This CDR3 reads CASSRQGINQPQHF. CDR3 nucleotides: TGTGCCAGCAGTCGACAGGGGATCAATCAGCCCCAGCATTTT. Full variable domain (outside the CDR3, taken from reference TRBV9 and TRBJ1-5): DSGVTQTPKHLITATGQRVTLRCSPRSGDLSVYWYQQSLDQGLQFLIQYYNGEERAKGNILERFSAQQFPDLHSELNLSSLELGDSALYFCASSRQGINQPQHFGDGTRLSIL.

The J gene is TRBJ2-1, the V gene TRBV29-1; the match to TRBD1 covers 7 bases. The CDR3 is 13 amino acids. V lost 7 bases and J lost 1; bases outside the gene matches: 4. Germline CDR1 reads SQVTM; CDR2 reads ANQGSEA. CDR3 region: CSATGFSYNEQFF. Here the CDR3 DNA reads TGCAGCGCGACAGGGTTTTCCTACAATGAGCAGTTCTTC.

The genes are TRBV20-1 and TRBJ2-7; D gene unclear. From germline, CDR1 is DFQATT and CDR2 SNEGSKA (reference sequence). Trimming removed 6 bases at V and 3 bases at J, with 18 bases between. CDR3 length: 14 amino acids. DNA for the CDR3: TGCAGTGCAAGAAGCCCGGTCCGCAACTACGAGCAGTACTTC. Translating it yields CSARSPVRNYEQYF.

This chain connects TRBV4-1 to TRBJ2-1, with TRBD2 matching 8 bases. V lost 1 base and J lost 6; bases outside the gene matches: 5. There are 15 residues in the CDR3. In germline, CDR1 is MGHRA, CDR2 YSYEKL. DNA of the CDR3: TGCGCCAGCAGCCAAGGACGGGGGGGCCTCAATGAGCAGTTCTTC. Encoded protein: CASSQGRGGLNEQFF.

V usage is TRBV4-2 and J usage is TRBJ2-3; tentatively, D is TRBD1 (5 bases). The CDR3 has 14 amino acids. V was clipped by 5 bases and J by 4 bases, with 13 bases between them. Germline CDR1 reads LGHNA; CDR2 reads YNFKEQ. In DNA, the CDR3 is TGTGCCAGCAGCAAACGAAGGGGCGCAGATACGCAGTATTTT. Its translation is CASSKRRGADTQYF.

This rearrangement joins TRBV20-1 to TRBJ2-1, with 11 positions matching TRBD2. CDR1 and CDR2 (germline): DFQATT, SNEGSKA (reference sequence). The trim removed 6 bases at V and 8 bases at J, leaving 12 bases unmatched. The CDR3 spans 15 residues. The CDR3 nucleotides read TGCAGTGCAGACACTAGCGGGGGCTTTCTAGATGAGCAGTTCTTC. Protein: CSADTSGGFLDEQFF.

The V gene is TRBV12-3 or TRBV12-4, the J gene TRBJ1-1, with D unresolved. CDR3 length equals 13 residues. With 1 base removed from V and 6 bases from J, the gap between germline ends came to 9 bases. The CDR3 coding sequence is TGTGCCAGCAGTTTAGTGGCAATGTCTGAAGCTTTCTTT. Protein sequence: CASSLVAMSEAFF.

The rearrangement links TRBV5-6 to TRBJ2-7, with 7 bases aligning to TRBD2. There are 15 residues in the CDR3. Germline V CDR1 and CDR2: SGHDT, YYEEEE. J lost 2 bases, V lost 1 base, and 6 bases had no gene match. For the CDR3, the DNA is TGTGCCAGCAGCTTGCATGGGACTACGGCCTACGAGCAGTACTTC. It specifies CASSLHGTTAYEQYF. The full variable domain, completed using reference TRBV5-6 and TRBJ2-7, is DAGVTQSPTHLIKTRGQQVTLRCSPKSGHDTVSWYQQALGQGPQFIFQYYEEEERQRGNFPDRFSGHQFPNYSSELNVNALLLGDSALYLCASSLHGTTAYEQYFGPGTRLTVT.

V gene TRBV29-1 combines with J gene TRBJ2-7; D is unresolved. V lost 4 bases and J lost 6, with 16 bases in between. Germline values: CDR1 SQVTM, CDR2 ANQGSEA. CDR3 length: 13 residues. For the CDR3, the DNA is TGCAGCGTTGCTTTGACCTACGGCGGCGAGCAGTACTTC. This codes for CSVALTYGGEQYF.

This clonotype came up once. This chain connects TRBV27 to TRBJ1-5; D is perhaps TRBD1 (5 bases). CDR1 is MNHEY, CDR2 SMNVEV, per germline (reference sequence). The CDR3 runs to 17 residues. Trimming left V 4 bases short and J 9 bases short, with 25 bases between. This chain's CDR3 is CASSWDENPPGQPPQHF. CDR3 coding DNA: TGTGCCAGCAGTTGGGACGAAAACCCACCAGGGCAGCCGCCCCAGCATTTT.

This clonotype was seen just once. The chain combines TRBV29-1 with TRBJ2-7; D unclear. The V end lost 6 bases, the J end lost 2 bases, and 11 bases lay between the germline ends. Germline CDR1 SQVTM, CDR2 ANQGSEA. The CDR3 covers 12 residues. CDR3 amino acids: CSVSLGTYEQYF. The DNA for the CDR3 is TGCAGCGTAAGTCTAGGGACCTACGAGCAGTACTTC.

The chain combines TRBV11-2 with TRBJ2-3; tentative D call: TRBD1 (5 bases). Germline V gives CDR1 SGHAT, CDR2 FQNNGV. The CDR3 sequence is 15 residues long. V lost 5 bases to trimming and J lost 6 bases, with 18 bases between them. The CDR3 DNA reads TGTGCCAGCAGCCCAGGGCCCCTACTTTGGGATACGCAGTATTTT. This encodes CASSPGPLLWDTQYF.

The CDR3 sequence is CASSRDRVEGSPLHF. CDR3 bases: TGTGCCAGCAGCCGTGACAGGGTAGAGGGTTCACCCCTCCACTTT. The rearrangement links TRBV7-2 to TRBJ1-6, with 7 positions matching TRBD1. The germline V gene encodes CDR1 SGHTA and CDR2 FQGNSA. The CDR3 is 15 amino acids. Unmatched junction bases numbered 10, after V lost 5 bases and J lost 9 bases.

The rearrangement uses TRBV4-1 and TRBJ1-4; 7 bases match TRBD1. The CDR3 loop spans 15 amino acids. With 4 bases clipped from V and 5 bases from J, the junction kept 7 bases outside the gene matches. From germline, CDR1 is MGHRA and CDR2 YSYEKL. The CDR3 coding sequence is TGCGCCAGCAGCCGAGAAGACAGGGTAAATGAAAAACTGTTTTTT. Residues: CASSREDRVNEKLFF.